The 8 T cell receptor beta chains reported below all come from one sample, sequenced in a study of blood T cells in healthy people across ages. A second PCR of about 7 to 12 cycles used a sample-barcoded 5' primer and a J-beta primer mix. One entry per CDR3 protein results from TCRdb running MiXCR on the 5' RACE reads. Found here are 850,000 to 1,100,000 distinct CDR3 sequences, under 40% of them singletons; the top ten hold over 10%. What was sequenced was blood. The receptors here all came from a man aged 18 to 30 in good health.

This clonotype was observed a single time. No conserved phenylalanine or tryptophan ends this CDR3, so it is likely a read error. The genes are TRBV6-5 and TRBJ2-4, with TRBD1 identical over 7 bases. TRBJ2-7 explains the end of the DNA better; the J call may be wrong. The CDR3 spans 15 residues. Germline loops: CDR1 MNHEY, CDR2 SVGAGI. CDR3 amino acids: CASSPPGQPPYEQYL. In DNA, the CDR3 is TGTGCCAGCAGTCCACCGGGACAGCCGCCCTACGAGCAGTACCTC.

The chain employs TRBV5-1 and TRBJ2-1, with 9 bases identical to TRBD2. This CDR3 is built from 16 residues. Trimming took 3 bases from V and 2 from J; bases not matched to a gene: 6. Germline V gives CDR1 SGHRS, CDR2 YFSETQ. In DNA, the CDR3 is TGCGCCAGCAGCTCTAATAGCGGGGGAGCCTACAATGAGCAGTTCTTC. Its translation is CASSSNSGGAYNEQFF.

This clonotype was counted a few times. The CDR3 nucleotides are TGCAGTGCTAACACCGGGACAGCGAACACTGAAGCTTTCTTT. It translates to CSANTGTANTEAFF. V gene TRBV20-1 combines with J gene TRBJ1-1; 7 bases line up with TRBD1. Trimming cost V 4 bases and J 1 base; bases outside gene matches: 6. CDR3 length: 14 amino acids. Germline CDR1 is DFQATT and CDR2 is SNEGSKA (reference sequence).

The chain employs TRBV2 and TRBJ2-5; D possibly matches TRBD1 or TRBD2 (5 bases each). The CDR3 covers 15 residues. Between the trimmed V and J ends, which lost 0 bases and 2 bases, there was a span of 10 bases. Germline V gene sequence: CDR1 SNHLY, CDR2 FYNNEI. CDR3 in DNA: TGTGCCAGCAGTGAAGCGGGGGAGACGCAAGAGACCCAGTACTTC. This gives the protein CASSEAGETQETQYF. Together with reference TRBV2 and TRBJ2-5, the CDR3 gives the full variable domain: EPEVTQTPSHQVTQMGQEVILRCVPISNHLYFYWYRQILGQKVEFLVSFYNNEISEKSEIFDDQFSVERPDGSNFTLKIRSTKLEDSAMYFCASSEAGETQETQYFGPGTRLLVL.

The CDR3 protein is CASSPGQGNGYTF. DNA for the CDR3: TGTGCCAGCAGTCCGGGACAGGGGAATGGCTACACCTTC. V is TRBV28 and J is TRBJ1-2; the match to TRBD1 covers 10 bases. Germline V gives CDR1 MDHEN, CDR2 SYDVKM. The CDR3 totals 13 residues. After removal of 5 bases from V and 6 bases from J, the junction contained 3 bases not matched to a gene.

CDR3 nucleotides: TGCAGTGCTAGAGATCAGGAAAGTAACACTGAAGCTTTCTTT. Amino acids: CSARDQESNTEAFF. J is TRBJ1-1 and V is TRBV20-1; D is ambiguous. Germline V gene sequence: CDR1 DFQATT, CDR2 SNEGSKA (reference sequence). V was pared by 0 bases and J by 2 bases, with 10 bases between. The CDR3 covers 14 residues.

This clonotype was counted a few times. The chain has TRBV4-3 and TRBJ1-1, with a tentative D call TRBD1 (5 bases). There are 15 residues in the CDR3. The germline CDR1 and CDR2 sequences are LGHNA and YSLEER. Deletions cut 0 bases from V and 4 bases from J, with 12 bases between. CDR3 loop: CASSQDTGRGTEAFF. Here the CDR3 DNA reads TGCGCCAGCAGCCAAGATACGGGACGGGGCACTGAAGCTTTCTTT.

This clonotype came up a few times. The chain recombines TRBV6-5 with TRBJ2-4; perhaps TRBD2 as D (6 bases). The DNA matches TRBJ2-7 better at its end, which makes the J call doubtful. This CDR3 is 19 amino acids long. CDR1 and CDR2 (germline): MNHEY, SVGAGI. The CDR3 coding sequence is TGTGCCAGCAGTTACCTTCTATTGGTATTGGGAGGCGGACCCTACGAGCAGTACTTC. Amino acid sequence: CASSYLLLVLGGGPYEQYF.